This T cell receptor (beta chain) was profiled in a study of blood T cell repertoires in COVID-19. This clone was seen once. CDR3 length: 13 residues. Trimming at V came to 3 bases and at J to 3 bases, leaving 1 base not matched to a gene. Germline assignment: CDR1 SEHNR and CDR2 FQNEAQ (reference sequence). TCRdb's copy holds only in-frame clones and misses some; the assay was immunoSEQ multiplex PCR. This repertoire shows around 130,000 clones, over 60% found once; its top ten account for over 7%. The origin of this receptor is a human donor in a cohort sampled during active COVID-19. J is TRBJ1-1 and V is TRBV7-9; 7 nucleotides match TRBD1. The source material was peripheral blood. CDR3 coding DNA: TGTGCCAGCAGCTTTGACAGGGACACTGAAGCTTTCTTT. Translated: CASSFDRDTEAFF.